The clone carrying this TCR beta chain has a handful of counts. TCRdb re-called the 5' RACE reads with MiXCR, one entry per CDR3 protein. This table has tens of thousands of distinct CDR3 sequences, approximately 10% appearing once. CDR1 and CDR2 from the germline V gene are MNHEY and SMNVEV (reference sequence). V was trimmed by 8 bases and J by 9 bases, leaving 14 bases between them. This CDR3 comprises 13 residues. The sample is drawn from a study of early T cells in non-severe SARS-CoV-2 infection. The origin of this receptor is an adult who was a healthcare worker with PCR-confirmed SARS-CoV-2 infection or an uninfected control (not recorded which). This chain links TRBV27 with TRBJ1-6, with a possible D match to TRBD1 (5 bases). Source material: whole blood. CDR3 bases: TGTGCCAGCGGGACCCGAGGCAGTTCACCCCTCCACTTT. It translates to CASGTRGSSPLHF.